One sample yielded the 13 T cell receptor beta chains listed below, sequenced in a study of T cells after posttransplantation cyclophosphamide. Produced via immunoSEQ multiplex PCR; TCRdb's table is partial and in-frame only. This record lists under 30,000 clones, none seen once only, and the top ten clones contain around 3%. What was sequenced was PBMCs. These receptors were collected from an older woman in good health, CMV-negative, and a related stem cell transplant donor.

There are a few counts of this clone. The chain links TRBV15 to TRBJ2-5, with 11 bases fitting TRBD2. The CDR3 covers 16 residues. Germline-derived CDR1 and CDR2 are LNHNV and YYDKDF (reference sequence). J gave up 5 bases and V 2 bases, and 7 bases lay outside the gene matches. CDR3 loop: CATSRIAGGPGETQYF. The CDR3 nucleotides read TGTGCCACCAGCAGAATAGCGGGGGGGCCGGGGGAGACCCAGTACTTC.

This clone came up many times. The chain combines TRBV11-2 with TRBJ2-7; tentative D call: TRBD1 (6 bases). Trimming cost V 5 bases and J 6 bases, with 20 bases left between them. Per germline, CDR1 SGHAT and CDR2 FQNNGV. This CDR3 spans 15 amino acids. CDR3 region: CASSPRQAAGLEQYF. DNA of the CDR3: TGTGCCAGCAGCCCGCGACAGGCGGCCGGGCTCGAGCAGTACTTC.

This clone was seen many times. The chain combines TRBV24-1 with TRBJ2-2; 9 bases are a match to TRBD1. With V trimmed by 7 bases and J by 0 bases, 5 bases remained unmatched. The CDR3 runs 16 residues. From germline, CDR1 is KGHDR and CDR2 SFDVKD. CDR3: CATRATGGSNTGELFF. The DNA of the CDR3 is TGTGCCACCAGGGCTACAGGGGGCTCGAACACCGGGGAGCTGTTTTTT.

Many counts were recorded for this clone. The chain links TRBV29-1 to TRBJ2-1; 7 bases map to TRBD1. The CDR3 sequence is 13 residues long. Per germline, CDR1 SQVTM and CDR2 ANQGSEA. The V gene end was trimmed by 6 bases and the J gene end by 5 bases; junction bases not matched to a gene: 7. The CDR3 sequence: CSVRDRKDNEQFF. CDR3 bases: TGCAGCGTCCGGGACAGAAAAGACAATGAGCAGTTCTTC.

The table lists this clone with many counts. The V and J genes are TRBV28 and TRBJ1-1; 8 bases agree with TRBD1. The V gene's germline CDR1 is MDHEN and CDR2 SYDVKM. The CDR3 extends over 15 amino acids. V shed 1 base, J shed 6 bases, and the junction held 7 bases outside the gene matches. CDR3 loop: CASSLSDRVVPEAFF. In nucleotides, the CDR3 is TGTGCCAGCAGTTTATCGGACAGGGTCGTTCCTGAAGCTTTCTTT.

This clone was found many times. The chain has TRBV12-3 or TRBV12-4 and TRBJ2-7; D unresolved. V lost 2 bases, J lost 5 bases, and 7 bases lay in between. This CDR3 has 12 residues. The CDR3 sequence is CASSLKVHEQYF. The CDR3, as DNA: TGTGCCAGCAGTTTAAAGGTCCACGAGCAGTACTTC.

This clone has ten or more counts. This sequence joins TRBV5-1 and TRBJ1-1, with 9 bases lining up with TRBD1. Looked up from germline, CDR1 is SGHRS and CDR2 is YFSETQ. This CDR3 region has 16 residues. J lost 1 base, V lost 4 bases, and 8 bases had no gene match. The CDR3 protein is CASSLRQGVTNTEAFF. As DNA, the CDR3 is TGCGCCAGCAGCCTTCGACAGGGGGTTACGAACACTGAAGCTTTCTTT. The full variable domain, in which reference TRBV5-1 and TRBJ1-1 provide the parts outside the CDR3, is KAGVTQTPRYLIKTRGQQVTLSCSPISGHRSVSWYQQTPGQGLQFLFEYFSETQRNKGNFPGRFSGRQFSNSRSEMNVSTLELGDSALYLCASSLRQGVTNTEAFFGQGTRLTVV.

This clone was seen ten or more times. The chain combines TRBV2 with TRBJ1-2; D gene uncertain. The germline V gene encodes CDR1 SNHLY and CDR2 FYNNEI. V was pared by 2 bases and J by 7 bases, with 8 bases between. The CDR3 extends over 12 amino acids. CDR3 protein: CASSERATGYTF. The CDR3 region has the DNA TGTGCCAGCAGTGAAAGGGCTACTGGCTACACCTTC. Full variable domain (remainder filled in from reference TRBV2 and TRBJ1-2): EPEVTQTPSHQVTQMGQEVILRCVPISNHLYFYWYRQILGQKVEFLVSFYNNEISEKSEIFDDQFSVERPDGSNFTLKIRSTKLEDSAMYFCASSERATGYTFGSGTRLTVV.

The table lists this clone with many counts. DNA of the CDR3: TGTGCCAGCCGGCGGGGGGGGACTAGCGGGAGGGGTGAGCAGTTCTTC. Amino acids: CASRRGGTSGRGEQFF. The chain has TRBV27 and TRBJ2-1; TRBD2 matches 16 bases. The CDR3 length is 16 residues. In germline, CDR1 is MNHEY, CDR2 SMNVEV (reference sequence). V trimming: 8 bases; J trimming: 9 bases; junction bases outside the gene matches: 10.

This clone was counted many times. The J gene is TRBJ1-1, the V gene TRBV4-3; possibly TRBD1 for D (6 bases). Trimming cost V 4 bases and J 0 bases, with 9 bases left between them. Per the germline V gene, CDR1 is LGHNA and CDR2 is YSLEER. The CDR3 is 14 amino acids. The CDR3 loop is CASSRDRMNTEAFF. In DNA form, the CDR3 reads TGCGCCAGCAGCCGCGACAGGATGAACACTGAAGCTTTCTTT.

This clone showed up many times. The rearrangement uses TRBV6-5 and TRBJ2-3, with a tentative D call TRBD1 (5 bases). The ends were cut back, 8 bases at V and 2 bases at J, with 14 bases in the middle. The CDR3 extends over 14 amino acids. Germline CDR1 reads MNHEY; CDR2 reads SVGAGI. CDR3 nucleotide sequence: TGTGCCAGCGGACAAAAGCCCTACACAGATACGCAGTATTTT. Its translation: CASGQKPYTDTQYF.

This clone was counted ten times or more. The chain combines TRBV7-6 with TRBJ2-1; 9 nucleotides match TRBD2. V was clipped by 1 base and J by 7 bases; unmatched bases: 8. This CDR3 comprises 16 residues. Germline V gene lookup returns CDR1 SGHVS and CDR2 FNYEAQ. The CDR3: CASSLGGGGARNEQFF. CDR3 coding DNA: TGTGCCAGCAGCTTAGGCGGCGGGGGGGCCCGAAATGAGCAGTTCTTC. Full variable domain (outside the CDR3, taken from reference TRBV7-6 and TRBJ2-1): GAGVSQSPRYKVTKRGQDVALRCDPISGHVSLYWYRQALGQGPEFLTYFNYEAQQDKSGLPNDRFSAERPEGSISTLTIQRTEQRDSAMYRCASSLGGGGARNEQFFGPGTRLTVL.

Only a few counts were recorded for this clone. The chain uses TRBV19 and TRBJ1-5, with D possibly matching TRBD1 (5 bases). The germline gives CDR1 LNHDA, CDR2 SQIVND (reference sequence). The ends were cut back, 7 bases at V and 5 bases at J, with 18 bases in the middle. This CDR3 is built from 15 residues. The DNA for the CDR3 is TGTGCCAGTACCATGGGGGGGACTGACCATCAGCCCCAGCATTTT. This sequence encodes CASTMGGTDHQPQHF.